This T cell receptor beta chain came from a study of blood T cells in healthy people across ages. Whole-study findings and limits: TCR beta diversity correlated strongly with naive T cell percentage.

This CDR3 has 14 amino acids. Trimming at V came to 7 bases and at J to 3 bases, leaving 7 bases not matched to a gene. Looked up from germline, CDR1 is ENHRY and CDR2 is SYGVKD. A J-beta primer mix and a sample-barcoded 5' primer were used in a second PCR of roughly 7 to 12 cycles. MiXCR, applied by TCRdb to the 5' RACE reads, yields one record per CDR3 protein. This table has over a million distinct CDR3 sequences, roughly 24% appearing once. All donors came from Russia, were Caucasian and healthy, and spanned ages about 6 to 95. This clonotype came up a few times. Its specificity is not known. The sample was also linked to a second study, of T cells of mothers and their children. That source notes: Thymic selection molds TCR recombination products alike in related and unrelated pairs. Persistent microchimeric T cell clones were sought, and none were detected.

The sequencing sample was made of blood. The receptor comes from a girl aged 2-10 years in good health. V is TRBV10-3 and J is TRBJ2-3, with TRBD2 matching 7 bases. CDR3 DNA sequence: TGTGCCATCAATCGGGGGGAGAGGACAGATACGCAGTATTTT. Residues: CAINRGERTDTQYF.